The rows below give T cell receptor beta chains drawn from one sample of a study of T-cell reconstitution after alpha-beta-depleted transplantation in children. TCRdb re-derived calls from the PCR reads in MiXCR, one entry per CDR3 protein. The sample consists of about 74,000 distinct CDR3 sequences, 13% to 15% of them appearing once. The material sequenced was PBMCs, mostly from graft donor cells, taken 180 days after TCRalphabeta/CD19-depleted stem cell transplant. All receptors derive from a male patient aged 2-10 years who had a stem cell transplant for acute lymphoblastic leukemia, so the T cells may come from the graft donor. Both conserved end residues are part of each CDR3. The D gene is left open where the match is weak. Not every row has a clone size; where given, it reads once, few, many or a size class.

clone_size	d_call	v_call	j_call	cdr3_length	cdr3_aa	cdr3_nt
.	.	TRBV27	TRBJ2-2	14	CASSFLAVRGELFF	TGTGCCAGCAGTTTTTTAGCGGTTCGTGGGGAGCTGTTTTTT
.	.	TRBV27	TRBJ2-2	14	CASSLYRDTGELFF	TGTGCCAGCAGTTTGTACAGAGACACCGGGGAGCTGTTTTTT
.	TRBD2	TRBV7-2	TRBJ2-5	16	CASSLVHGGGQETQYF	TGTGCCAGCAGCTTAGTCCACGGGGGGGGACAAGAGACCCAGTACTTC
.	.	TRBV5-1	TRBJ2-7	16	CASSRGLGTQPERQYF	TGCGCCAGCAGCAGGGGACTCGGAACCCAGCCCGAGAGGCAGTACTTC
many	.	TRBV5-4	TRBJ2-5	13	CASSRKGVETQYF	TGTGCCAGCAGCCGGAAAGGCGTAGAGACCCAGTACTTC
.	TRBD2	TRBV7-9	TRBJ2-1	17	CASSLRTSGRAYNEQFF	TGTGCCAGCAGCTTAAGGACTAGCGGGAGGGCCTACAATGAGCAGTTCTTC
many	TRBD2	TRBV10-3	TRBJ2-3	15	CAITVGLAGGNPQYF	TGTGCCATCACCGTAGGACTAGCGGGGGGCAATCCGCAGTATTTT
many	.	TRBV9	TRBJ2-1	12	CASSGDRREPFF	TGTGCCAGCAGCGGCGATAGGCGGGAACCGTTCTTC
.	.	TRBV5-5	TRBJ1-1	13	CASSLWAQTEAFF	TGTGCCAGCAGCTTGTGGGCACAAACTGAAGCTTTCTTT
many	TRBD1	TRBV6-6	TRBJ1-2	15	CASSDPGQGASGYTF	TGTGCCAGCAGCGACCCGGGACAGGGGGCGTCTGGCTACACCTTC
.	.	TRBV14	TRBJ2-5	15	CASSQDWGYQETQYF	TGTGCCAGCAGCCAAGATTGGGGGTACCAAGAGACCCAGTACTTC
once	.	TRBV30	TRBJ1-5	12	CAGGGLNQPQHF	TGTGCCGGGGGGGGGCTGAATCAGCCCCAGCATTTT
.	.	TRBV7-8	TRBJ2-7	15	CASSQSGVGSYEQYF	TGTGCCAGCAGCCAATCAGGGGTAGGCTCCTACGAGCAGTACTTC
.	.	TRBV19	TRBJ2-3	14	CASSGGLSTDTQYF	TGTGCCAGTAGTGGGGGGCTGAGCACAGATACACAGTATTTT
.	.	TRBV29-1	TRBJ2-7	11	CSVYDSYEQYF	TGCAGCGTTTATGACTCCTACGAGCAGTACTTC
.	.	TRBV4-3	TRBJ1-2	13	CASSQDRGHGYTF	TGCGCCAGCAGCCAAGATCGTGGGCATGGCTACACCTTC
many	.	TRBV20-1	TRBJ1-2	13	CSARPGLPRGYTF	TGCAGTGCTAGACCGGGACTTCCTAGGGGCTACACCTTC
many	.	TRBV7-9	TRBJ2-3	14	CASKGGWGTDTQYF	TGTGCCAGCAAAGGGGGATGGGGTACAGATACGCAGTATTTT
.	.	TRBV6-2/TRBV6-3	TRBJ2-7	14	CASSEPRHWDEQYF	TGTGCCAGCAGTGAGCCTAGACATTGGGACGAGCAGTACTTC
many	.	TRBV7-7	TRBJ2-5	13	CASSLLRVETQYF	TGTGCCAGCAGCTTACTACGGGTGGAGACCCAGTACTTC
.	.	TRBV3-1	TRBJ2-3	17	CASSQDRSSSGTDTQYF	TGTGCCAGCAGCCAAGATCGGAGCTCAAGTGGCACAGATACGCAGTATTTT
few	TRBD1	TRBV19	TRBJ1-2	17	CASSSRDRGLRIYGYTF	TGTGCCAGTAGTTCCCGGGACAGGGGGCTACGGATCTATGGCTACACCTTC
many	TRBD1	TRBV6-2/TRBV6-3	TRBJ1-1	14	CASTSLRDRPEAFF	TGTGCCAGCACCTCCCTACGGGACAGGCCTGAAGCTTTCTTT
few	.	TRBV15	TRBJ1-2	15	CATSRDKGVNYGYTF	TGTGCCACCAGCAGAGATAAGGGGGTTAACTATGGCTACACCTTC
few	TRBD2	TRBV6-2/TRBV6-3	TRBJ2-2	17	CASSSLGLAGVTGELFF	TGTGCCAGCAGTTCTCTAGGACTAGCGGGGGTCACCGGGGAGCTGTTTTTT
few	TRBD2	TRBV7-3	TRBJ2-1	17	CASSLGTSGVSYNEQFF	TGTGCCAGCAGCCTGGGGACTAGCGGGGTCTCCTACAATGAGCAGTTCTTC
.	.	TRBV5-1	TRBJ2-1	14	CASSLSPGLREQFF	TGCGCCAGCAGCCTTTCGCCGGGCCTTAGGGAGCAGTTCTTC
.	.	TRBV6-1	TRBJ1-2	14	CASSEDYAGDGYTF	TGTGCCAGCAGTGAAGATTATGCGGGAGATGGCTACACCTTC
few	.	TRBV4-3	TRBJ2-2	19	CASSQDRLGRISNTGELFF	TGCGCCAGCAGCCAAGATCGATTGGGGCGGATCTCGAACACCGGGGAGCTGTTTTTT
.	.	TRBV30	TRBJ1-4	10	CAWTIGKLFF	TGTGCCTGGACGATCGGAAAACTGTTTTTT
few	.	TRBV9	TRBJ2-2	16	CASSVDPGGNAGELFF	TGTGCCAGCAGCGTAGATCCGGGCGGGAACGCCGGGGAGCTGTTTTTT
many	.	TRBV4-1	TRBJ2-5	15	CASSQVDGGLAAQYF	TGCGCCAGCAGCCAAGTCGACGGGGGATTGGCGGCCCAGTACTTC
.	.	TRBV10-3	TRBJ2-5	13	CAISVTVLETQYF	TGTGCCATCAGTGTTACAGTTCTGGAGACCCAGTACTTC
many	.	TRBV10-3	TRBJ2-7	15	CAISPRDRVTYEQYF	TGTGCCATCAGCCCCCGGGACCGTGTAACCTACGAGCAGTACTTC
few	.	TRBV5-6	TRBJ1-2	17	CASSFYGRLASHYGYTF	TGTGCCAGCAGCTTTTACGGCCGGCTAGCGTCGCACTATGGCTACACCTTC
many	TRBD1	TRBV4-3	TRBJ2-1	14	CASSPGTVDNEQFF	TGCGCCAGCAGCCCCGGGACAGTCGACAATGAGCAGTTCTTC
medium-sized	.	TRBV10-3	TRBJ2-1	12	CAITGTNNEQFF	TGTGCCATCACGGGGACGAACAATGAGCAGTTCTTC
.	TRBD1	TRBV7-7	TRBJ2-7	13	CASSLDRGGEQYF	TGTGCTAGCAGCTTGGACAGGGGTGGCGAGCAGTACTTC
many	.	TRBV5-1	TRBJ1-2	14	CASSLAPGRRGYTF	TGCGCCAGCAGCTTGGCCCCGGGACGCAGGGGCTACACCTTC
many	.	TRBV5-1	TRBJ2-7	13	CASSVEGLGEQYF	TGCGCCAGCAGCGTGGAAGGTCTCGGCGAGCAGTACTTC
.	.	TRBV7-2	TRBJ2-7	16	CASSLVGAGQVYEQYF	TGTGCCAGCAGCTTAGTAGGGGCGGGACAAGTCTACGAGCAGTACTTC